This T cell receptor (beta chain) was recorded in a study of blood T cell repertoires in COVID-19. V dropped 9 bases and J dropped 4; count of bases not matched to a gene: 9. Germline V gene lookup returns CDR1 MNHEY and CDR2 SVGAGI. The CDR3 totals 14 residues. Authors' methods: For nucleated cells, counts were estimated from reference gene primer amplification. The repertoire was sequenced with immunoSEQ multiplex PCR; TCRdb's copy has only in-frame clones and lacks some. The V and J calls and clone size come from that table; D and trimming were worked out from the DNA. Of roughly 73,000 clones in the sample, roughly 88% were seen once.

The chain carries TRBV6-5 and TRBJ2-7, with 10 bases aligning to TRBD1. Sequenced sample: peripheral blood. The TCR originated in a man aged 65-85 years with active or convalescent COVID-19. The CDR3 region has the DNA TGTGCCAGTATTCGGGACAGGGGTGGGTACGAGCAGTACTTC. This encodes CASIRDRGGYEQYF.